In this sample, the clone carrying this T cell receptor beta chain turned up a few times. The antigen is unknown. This specimen comes from a study of T cells in Graves' hyperthyroidism and ophthalmopathy. Study context: Peripheral blood was acquired at first diagnosis, ahead of any therapy whatsoever.

The investigators amplified TCR beta CDR3 regions from RNA transcripts. A set of HTBI primers served as the primers for a first-round RT-PCR of the TCR CDR3. TCRdb redid the calling of the multiplex PCR reads with MiXCR, one entry per CDR3 protein. The profile covers roughly 740,000 distinct CDR3 sequences, with about 16% appearing a single time and around 7.7% taken by the ten largest. With V trimmed by 1 base and J by 5 bases, 16 bases remained unmatched. This CDR3 has 18 amino acids. Germline V gene data show CDR1 as LNHDA and CDR2 as SQIVND (reference sequence). Study-wide results and limits: The blood repertoire included most of the expanded thyroid clonotypes above 0.001. Separation of ophthalmopathy from stable hyperthyroidism was achieved by a 13 V-J model.

Under 12 ml fresh peripheral blood yielded the PBMCs. The sample comprised blood. The TCR was taken from a young man with Graves' hyperthyroidism. The V gene is TRBV19, the J gene TRBJ2-7; 8 nucleotides agree with TRBD1. As DNA, the CDR3 is TGTGCCAGTAGTATAGCAGGGGGCCTTCTTCTAGGATCCAACGAGCAGTACTTC. As protein: CASSIAGGLLLGSNEQYF.